These 17 T cell receptor beta chains originate from one sample sequenced in a study of spatial heterogeneity in lung cancer. Time point given: sample taken at primary tumor resection. No cells were sorted before sequencing. The whole RNA sequenced was extracted from tumor, nontumor lung or frozen PBMC. TCRdb used MiXCR to reprocess the 5' RACE reads, holding one entry per CDR3 protein. The table lists approximately 4,600 distinct CDR3 sequences, roughly 23% of them singletons. The sequencing used normal lung tissue next to the tumor, collected at surgery. Receptor source: a female donor with early-stage non-small cell lung cancer.

For this clonotype: A library prepared for alpha chains yielded this beta chain as an off-target read; its size is of little meaning. The V and J genes are TRBV11-1 and TRBJ1-1; D gene ambiguous. V lost 0 bases and J lost 6, with 11 bases in between. Germline lookup yields CDR1 SGHAT and CDR2 FQDESV (reference sequence). The CDR3 runs 14 residues. The CDR3 loop is CASSLAGSDPEAFF. In DNA form, the CDR3 reads TGTGCCAGCAGCTTAGCGGGGAGCGACCCTGAAGCTTTCTTT. Looking up the rest from reference TRBV11-1 and TRBJ1-1 gives the full variable domain: EAEVAQSPRYKITEKSQAVAFWCDPISGHATLYWYRQILGQGPELLVQFQDESVVDDSQLPKDRFSAERLKGVDSTLKIQPAELGDSAMYLCASSLAGSDPEAFFGQGTRLTVV.

This clonotype was picked up many times. In a library made to pick up alpha chains, this beta chain is a stray read with a size that means little. This chain connects TRBV14 to TRBJ2-5; D not resolved. The CDR3 runs 14 residues. Deletions cut 1 base from V and 5 bases from J, with 11 bases between. CDR1 is SGHDN, CDR2 FVKESK, per germline. CDR3 in DNA: TGTGCCAGCAGCCAAGGTGTCAGATCCGAGACCCAGTACTTC. Protein sequence: CASSQGVRSETQYF.

By share, this clonotype ranks as medium-sized. This beta chain is off target for a library built for alpha chains, so its abundance means little. The genes are TRBV20-1 and TRBJ2-3; D unclear. This CDR3 region has 14 residues. Between the trimmed V and J ends, which lost 1 base and 6 bases, there was a span of 14 bases. The germline V gene encodes CDR1 DFQATT and CDR2 SNEGSKA (reference sequence). The CDR3 region is CSARGGISVDTQYF. Here the CDR3 DNA reads TGCAGTGCTAGAGGCGGAATTTCGGTGGATACGCAGTATTTT.

A note on this clonotype: This beta chain is an off-target read within a library intended for alpha chains, so its frequency means little. This chain links TRBV7-9 with TRBJ2-7, with D possibly being TRBD2 (5 bases). Trimming shortened V by 11 bases and J by 1 base, and 18 bases separated the two germline ends. CDR3 length: 14 amino acids. From germline, CDR1 is SEHNR and CDR2 FQNEAQ (reference sequence). DNA for the CDR3: TGTGCCTCCCAGCGGACCTCCGTTTCCTACGAGCAGTACTTC. Translation: CASQRTSVSYEQYF.

In its sample, this clonotype ranks as medium-sized. As an off-target read in a library built for alpha chains, this beta chain has a frequency of little significance. The chain links TRBV24-1 to TRBJ2-1; either TRBD1 or TRBD2 may fit D (5 bases each). This CDR3 contains 15 residues. Trimming shortened V by 3 bases and J by 5 bases, and 13 bases separated the two germline ends. Per germline, CDR1 KGHDR and CDR2 SFDVKD. CDR3 region: CATSDPGTLDNEQFF. DNA of the CDR3: TGTGCCACCAGTGATCCCGGGACCCTAGACAATGAGCAGTTCTTC.

Judged by abundance, this clonotype is medium-sized. In a library made to pick up alpha chains, this beta chain is a stray read with a size that means little. The chain carries TRBV4-2 and TRBJ2-1; 10 positions match TRBD2. Germline V gives CDR1 LGHNA, CDR2 YNFKEQ. The V gene end was trimmed by 0 bases and the J gene end by 6 bases; junction bases not matched to a gene: 5. The CDR3 is made up of 16 amino acids. The CDR3 region is CASSQDRPSGGNEQFF. The CDR3 DNA reads as TGTGCCAGCAGCCAAGATAGGCCTAGCGGGGGCAATGAGCAGTTCTTC.

In this sample, this clonotype is medium-sized. This beta chain is off target for a library built for alpha chains, so its abundance means little. This chain joins TRBV29-1 and TRBJ2-7; TRBD2 agrees at 9 bases. This CDR3 spans 13 amino acids. V lost 6 bases, J lost 3 bases, and 6 bases stayed unmatched. The germline V gene has CDR1 SQVTM and CDR2 ANQGSEA. DNA for the CDR3: TGCAGCGTCAGCGGGGGGCCCCTCTACGAGCAGTACTTC. This encodes CSVSGGPLYEQYF.

This clonotype was detected ten times or more. This beta chain appears as a stray read in a library generated for alpha chains; its size is not informative. DNA of the CDR3: TGTGCCAGCAGCGCCGTAGGGGGCAGGGAAAAACTGTTTTTT. Its protein is CASSAVGGREKLFF. The chain combines TRBV7-2 with TRBJ1-4; 7 positions agree with TRBD1. The CDR3 is 14 amino acids. From germline, CDR1 is SGHTA and CDR2 FQGNSA. J lost 8 bases, V lost 5 bases, and 8 bases had no gene match.

This clonotype was recorded many times. This beta chain came through as a stray read in a library set up for alpha chains, and its size says little. The J gene is TRBJ2-1, the V gene TRBV20-1; 11 bases are shared with TRBD2. The germline CDR1 and CDR2 sequences are DFQATT and SNEGSKA (reference sequence). The V segment lost 0 bases and the J segment 4 bases; nucleotides outside the gene matches: 5. The CDR3 runs to 16 residues. For the CDR3, the DNA is TGCAGTGCTAGAGATCCCGGGACTAGCGGATACAATGAGCAGTTCTTC. Its protein product is CSARDPGTSGYNEQFF.

This clonotype was counted between two and nine times. A library made for alpha chains picked up this beta chain off target, so its size means little. The chain couples TRBV6-1 to TRBJ1-2; 7 nucleotides agree with TRBD1. This CDR3 has 16 amino acids. Germline V gene lookup returns CDR1 MNHNS and CDR2 SASEGT. Unmatched junction bases numbered 17, after V lost 6 bases and J lost 7 bases. Here the CDR3 DNA reads TGTGCCAGCAGGCCTGCAAAAGGGACAGCGCTTTTTGGCTACACCTTC. Its protein product is CASRPAKGTALFGYTF.

This clonotype is labeled medium-sized. This beta chain slipped into a library made for alpha chains as a stray read, so its size is not meaningful. The J gene is TRBJ2-3, the V gene TRBV6-1; the D gene is possibly TRBD2 (6 bases). Germline V gene lookup returns CDR1 MNHNS and CDR2 SASEGT. Deletions cut 4 bases from V and 7 bases from J, with 12 bases between. The CDR3 is made up of 13 amino acids. The CDR3 is CASSADGGYTQYF. CDR3 coding DNA: TGTGCCAGCAGTGCCGACGGGGGTTATACGCAGTATTTT.

With regard to this clonotype: This beta chain appears as a stray read in a library generated for alpha chains; its size is not informative. The chain employs TRBV5-5 and TRBJ2-7, with D possibly called TRBD1 or TRBD2 (5 bases each). Germline CDR1 reads SGHKS; CDR2 reads YYEKEE (reference sequence). Trimming cost V 1 base and J 0 bases, with 11 bases left between them. The CDR3 length is 15 residues. The CDR3 coding sequence is TGTGCCAGCAGCTTGATCCGGGGCCCCTCCTACGAGCAGTACTTC. It specifies CASSLIRGPSYEQYF.

Turning to this clonotype: With the library built for alpha chains, this beta chain is off target and its frequency is not meaningful. V and J are TRBV10-3 and TRBJ2-3; TRBD2 matches 14 bases. CDR1 and CDR2 from the germline V gene are ENHRY and SYGVKD. The length of the CDR3 is 15 residues. Trimming at V came to 7 bases and at J to 5 bases, leaving 5 bases not matched to a gene. The CDR3 bases are TGTGCCATCACCGGGACTAGCGGGGGTAAAGATACGCAGTATTTT. Protein: CAITGTSGGKDTQYF.

This clonotype is judged medium-sized. This beta chain slipped into a library made for alpha chains as a stray read, so its size is not meaningful. The V and J genes are TRBV5-6 and TRBJ2-3; D ambiguous. Germline V CDR1 and CDR2: SGHDT, YYEEEE. Deletions cut 0 bases from V and 2 bases from J, with 7 bases between. The CDR3 spans 14 residues. CDR3 coding DNA: TGTGCCAGCAGCTTGGCACAGCCCACAGATACGCAGTATTTT. Its protein product is CASSLAQPTDTQYF.

This clonotype has more than one count but fewer than ten. This beta chain is an off-target read within a library intended for alpha chains, so its frequency means little. This chain links TRBV11-1 with TRBJ2-3; D is uncertain. Trimming pared 0 bases from V and 4 bases from J, leaving 5 bases between. The CDR3 length is 13 residues. Germline CDR1 is SGHAT and CDR2 is FQDESV (reference sequence). The CDR3, as DNA: TGTGCCAGCAGCTTAGCGCTAGCAGATACGCAGTATTTT. Its protein is CASSLALADTQYF.

This clonotype was seen many times. A library made for alpha chains picked up this beta chain off target, so its size means little. The chain couples TRBV29-1 to TRBJ1-2, with D tentatively TRBD1 (6 bases). The ends were cut back, 7 bases at V and 4 bases at J, with 13 bases in the middle. CDR1 SQVTM and CDR2 ANQGSEA come from the germline V gene. The CDR3 has 12 residues. The CDR3 sequence is CSGKIGGYGYTF. CDR3 in DNA: TGCAGCGGTAAAATAGGGGGCTATGGCTACACCTTC.

This clonotype was found a few times. Within a library made for alpha chains, this beta chain is off target, and its count is uninformative. The rearrangement joins TRBV7-3 to TRBJ2-5; D perhaps matches TRBD2 (5 bases). The germline CDR1 and CDR2 sequences are SGHTA and FQGTGA. V shed 4 bases and J shed 4 bases, with 10 bases lying between them. The CDR3 is made up of 13 amino acids. The CDR3: CASSSRVGETQYF. The CDR3 coding sequence is TGTGCCAGCAGCTCGAGGGTAGGAGAGACCCAGTACTTC.